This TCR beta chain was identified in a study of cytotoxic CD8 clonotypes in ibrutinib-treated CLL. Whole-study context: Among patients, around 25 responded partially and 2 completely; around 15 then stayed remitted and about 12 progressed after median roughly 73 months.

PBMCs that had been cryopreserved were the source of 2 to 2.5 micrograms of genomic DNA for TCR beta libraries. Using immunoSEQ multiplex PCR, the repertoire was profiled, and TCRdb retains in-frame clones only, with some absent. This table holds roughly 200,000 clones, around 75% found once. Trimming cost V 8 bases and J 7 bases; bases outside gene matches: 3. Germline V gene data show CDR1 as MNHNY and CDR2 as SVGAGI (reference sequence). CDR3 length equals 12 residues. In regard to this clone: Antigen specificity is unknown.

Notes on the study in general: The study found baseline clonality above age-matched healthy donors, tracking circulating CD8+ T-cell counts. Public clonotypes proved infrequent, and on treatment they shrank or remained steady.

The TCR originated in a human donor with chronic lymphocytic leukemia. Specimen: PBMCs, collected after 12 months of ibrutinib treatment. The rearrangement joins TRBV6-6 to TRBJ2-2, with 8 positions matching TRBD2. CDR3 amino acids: CASGTRGGELFF. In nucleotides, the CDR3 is TGTGCCAGCGGGACTAGGGGCGGGGAGCTGTTTTTT.